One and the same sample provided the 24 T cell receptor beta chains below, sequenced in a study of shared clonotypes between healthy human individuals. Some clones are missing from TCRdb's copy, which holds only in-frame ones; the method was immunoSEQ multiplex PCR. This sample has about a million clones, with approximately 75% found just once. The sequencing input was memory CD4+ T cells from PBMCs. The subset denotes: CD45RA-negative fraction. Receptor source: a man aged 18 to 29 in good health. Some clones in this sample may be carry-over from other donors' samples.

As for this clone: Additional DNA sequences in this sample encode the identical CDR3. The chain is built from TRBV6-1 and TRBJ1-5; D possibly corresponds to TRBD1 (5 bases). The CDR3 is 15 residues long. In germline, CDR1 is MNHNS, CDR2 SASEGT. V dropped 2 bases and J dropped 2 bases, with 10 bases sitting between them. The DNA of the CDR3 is TGTGCCAGCAGTGAATTGGGGGGTGGCAATCAGCCCCAGCATTTT. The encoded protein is CASSELGGGNQPQHF.

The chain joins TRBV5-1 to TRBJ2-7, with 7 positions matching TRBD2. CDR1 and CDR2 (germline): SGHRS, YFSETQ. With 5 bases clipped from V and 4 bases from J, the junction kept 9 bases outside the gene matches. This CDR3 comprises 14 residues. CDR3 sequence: CASRTPGTTYEQYF. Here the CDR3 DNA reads TGCGCCAGCAGAACCCCGGGGACTACGTACGAGCAGTACTTC.

The CDR3 DNA sequence: TGTGCCAGCTCACCGTCCCAAATTCGGGCAACTAATGAAAAACTGTTTTTT. It encodes CASSPSQIRATNEKLFF. V and J are TRBV18 and TRBJ1-4; D call uncertain. Per the germline V gene, CDR1 is KGHSH and CDR2 is LQKENI. Trimming cost V 3 bases and J 0 bases, with 14 bases left between them. The CDR3 spans 17 residues.

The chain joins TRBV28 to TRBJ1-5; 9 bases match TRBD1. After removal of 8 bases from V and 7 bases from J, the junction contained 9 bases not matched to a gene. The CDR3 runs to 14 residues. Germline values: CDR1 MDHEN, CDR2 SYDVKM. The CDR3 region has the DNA TGTGCCAGCCTTACCACAGGGGGCGGGCAGCCCCAGCATTTT. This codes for CASLTTGGGQPQHF. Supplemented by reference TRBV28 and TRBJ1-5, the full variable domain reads DVKVTQSSRYLVKRTGEKVFLECVQDMDHENMFWYRQDPGLGLRLIYFSYDVKMKEKGDIPEGYSVSREKKERFSLILESASTNQTSMYLCASLTTGGGQPQHFGDGTRLSIL.

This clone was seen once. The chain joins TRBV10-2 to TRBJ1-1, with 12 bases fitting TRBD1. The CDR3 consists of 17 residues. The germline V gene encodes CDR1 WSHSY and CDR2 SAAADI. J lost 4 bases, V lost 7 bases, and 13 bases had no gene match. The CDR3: CASKRGTGGSKGTEAFF. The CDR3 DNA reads TGCGCCAGCAAAAGAGGGACAGGGGGCAGTAAAGGCACTGAAGCTTTCTTT.

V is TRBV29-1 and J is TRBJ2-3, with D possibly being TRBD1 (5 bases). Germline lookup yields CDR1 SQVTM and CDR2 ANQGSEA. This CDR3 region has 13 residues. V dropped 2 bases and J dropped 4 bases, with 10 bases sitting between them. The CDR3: CSVETRAPDTQYF. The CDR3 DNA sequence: TGCAGCGTTGAAACCAGGGCCCCAGATACGCAGTATTTT.

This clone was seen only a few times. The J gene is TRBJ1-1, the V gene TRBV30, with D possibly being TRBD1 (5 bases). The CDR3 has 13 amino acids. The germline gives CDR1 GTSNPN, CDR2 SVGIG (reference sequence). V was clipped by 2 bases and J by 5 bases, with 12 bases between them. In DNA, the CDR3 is TGTGCCTGGAGTCGAGGCAGGGCGACTGAAGCTTTCTTT. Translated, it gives CAWSRGRATEAFF.

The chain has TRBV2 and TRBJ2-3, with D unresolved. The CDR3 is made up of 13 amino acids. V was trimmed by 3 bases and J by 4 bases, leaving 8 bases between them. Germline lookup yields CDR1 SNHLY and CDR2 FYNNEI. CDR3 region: CASSESLADTQYF. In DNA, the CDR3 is TGTGCCAGCAGTGAGAGCTTAGCAGATACGCAGTATTTT.

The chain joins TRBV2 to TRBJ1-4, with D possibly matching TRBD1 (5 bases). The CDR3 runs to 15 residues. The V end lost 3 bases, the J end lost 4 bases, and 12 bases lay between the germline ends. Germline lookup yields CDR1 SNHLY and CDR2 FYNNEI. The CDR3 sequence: CASSEWGPINEKLFF. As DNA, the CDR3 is TGTGCCAGCAGTGAGTGGGGACCGATTAATGAAAAACTGTTTTTT.

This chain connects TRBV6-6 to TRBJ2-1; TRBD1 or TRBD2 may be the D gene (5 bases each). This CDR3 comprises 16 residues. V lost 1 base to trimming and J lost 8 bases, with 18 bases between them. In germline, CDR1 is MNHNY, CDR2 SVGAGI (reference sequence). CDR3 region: CASSYLGVQVGDEQFF. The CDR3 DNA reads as TGTGCCAGCAGTTACTTGGGGGTCCAGGTAGGAGATGAGCAGTTCTTC.

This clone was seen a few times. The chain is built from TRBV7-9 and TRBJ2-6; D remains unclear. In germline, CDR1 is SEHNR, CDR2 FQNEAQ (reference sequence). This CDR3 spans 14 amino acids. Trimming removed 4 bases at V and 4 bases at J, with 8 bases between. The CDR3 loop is CASSSGSGANVLTF. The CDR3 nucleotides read TGTGCCAGCAGCTCCGGCTCCGGGGCCAACGTCCTGACTTTC.

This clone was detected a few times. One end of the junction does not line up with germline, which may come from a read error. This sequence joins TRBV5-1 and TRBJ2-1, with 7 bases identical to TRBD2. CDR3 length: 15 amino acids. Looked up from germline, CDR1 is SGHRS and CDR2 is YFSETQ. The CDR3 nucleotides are TGCGCCAGCACCTTGCAGTCTAGCGGAAACAATGAGCAGTTCTTC. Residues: CASTLQSSGNNEQFF.

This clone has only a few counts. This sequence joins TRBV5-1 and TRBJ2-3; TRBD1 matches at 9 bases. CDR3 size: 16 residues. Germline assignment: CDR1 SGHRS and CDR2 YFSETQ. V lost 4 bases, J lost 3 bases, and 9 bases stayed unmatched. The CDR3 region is CASSPRTGAITDTQYF. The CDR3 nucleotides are TGCGCCAGCAGCCCCCGGACAGGGGCCATTACAGATACGCAGTATTTT.

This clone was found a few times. The CDR3 DNA is TGTGCCTGGCGGACTAGCGGCTGGGAGACCCAGTACTTC. Amino acids: CAWRTSGWETQYF. The chain couples TRBV30 to TRBJ2-5, with 10 bases matching TRBD2. V lost 5 bases, J lost 5 bases, and 5 bases stayed unmatched. Germline assignment: CDR1 GTSNPN and CDR2 SVGIG (reference sequence). This CDR3 contains 13 residues.

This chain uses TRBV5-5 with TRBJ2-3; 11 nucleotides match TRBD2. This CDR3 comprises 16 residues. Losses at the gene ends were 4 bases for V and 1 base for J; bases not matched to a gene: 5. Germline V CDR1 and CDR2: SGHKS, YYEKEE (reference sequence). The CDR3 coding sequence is TGTGCCAGCAGCCCCGGACTAGCGGGCGGCACAGATACGCAGTATTTT. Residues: CASSPGLAGGTDTQYF.

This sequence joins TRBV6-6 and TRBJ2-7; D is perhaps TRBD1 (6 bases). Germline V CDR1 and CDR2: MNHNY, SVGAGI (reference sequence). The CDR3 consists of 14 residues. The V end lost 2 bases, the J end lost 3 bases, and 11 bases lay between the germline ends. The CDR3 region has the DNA TGTGCCAGCAGTTACATTGAGGGGGACTACGAGCAGTACTTC. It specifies CASSYIEGDYEQYF.

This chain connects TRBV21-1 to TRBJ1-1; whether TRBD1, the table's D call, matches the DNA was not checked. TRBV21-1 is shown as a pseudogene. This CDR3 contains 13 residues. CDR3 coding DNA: TGTGCCAGGTCGGGACAGGGGTGCACTGAAGCTTTCTTT. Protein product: CARSGQGCTEAFF.

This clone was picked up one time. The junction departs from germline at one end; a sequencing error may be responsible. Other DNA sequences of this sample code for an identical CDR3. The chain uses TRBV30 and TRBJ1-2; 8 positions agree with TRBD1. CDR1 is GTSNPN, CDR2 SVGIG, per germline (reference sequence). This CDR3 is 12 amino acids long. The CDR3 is CAWAGTGNGYTF. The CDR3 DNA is TGCGCCTGGGCCGGGACAGGAAACGGCTACACCTTC.

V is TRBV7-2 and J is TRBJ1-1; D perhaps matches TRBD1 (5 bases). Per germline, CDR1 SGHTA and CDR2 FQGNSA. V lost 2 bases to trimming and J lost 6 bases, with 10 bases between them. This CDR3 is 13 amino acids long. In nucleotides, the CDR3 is TGTGCCAGCAGCTTACAGGGTTTCTCTGAAGCTTTCTTT. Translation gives CASSLQGFSEAFF.

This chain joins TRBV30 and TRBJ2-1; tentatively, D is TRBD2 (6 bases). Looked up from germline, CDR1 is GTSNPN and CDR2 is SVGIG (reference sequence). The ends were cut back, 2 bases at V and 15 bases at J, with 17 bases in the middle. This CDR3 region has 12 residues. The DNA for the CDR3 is TGTGCCTGGAGTTCACTCGTCGGGAGTCGGTTCTTC. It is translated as CAWSSLVGSRFF.

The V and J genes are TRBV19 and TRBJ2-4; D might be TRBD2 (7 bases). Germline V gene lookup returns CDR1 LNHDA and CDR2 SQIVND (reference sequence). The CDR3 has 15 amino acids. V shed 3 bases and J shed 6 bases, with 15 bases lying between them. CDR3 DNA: TGTGCCAGTAGTATGCCCTCGGGGGGCGGAAACATTCAGTACTTC. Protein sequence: CASSMPSGGGNIQYF.

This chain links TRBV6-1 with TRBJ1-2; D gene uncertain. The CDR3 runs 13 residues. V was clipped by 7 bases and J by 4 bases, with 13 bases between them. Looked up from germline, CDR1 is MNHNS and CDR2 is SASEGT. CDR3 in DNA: TGTGCCAGCACAGCGCGTGGATCCTATGGCTACACCTTC. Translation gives CASTARGSYGYTF.

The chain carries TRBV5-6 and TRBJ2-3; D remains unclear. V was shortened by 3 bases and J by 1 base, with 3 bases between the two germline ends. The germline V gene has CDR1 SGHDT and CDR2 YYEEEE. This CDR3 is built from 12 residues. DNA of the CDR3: TGTGCCAGCAGCTGGGGCACAGATACGCAGTATTTT. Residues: CASSWGTDTQYF. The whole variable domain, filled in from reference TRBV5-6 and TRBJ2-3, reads DAGVTQSPTHLIKTRGQQVTLRCSPKSGHDTVSWYQQALGQGPQFIFQYYEEEERQRGNFPDRFSGHQFPNYSSELNVNALLLGDSALYLCASSWGTDTQYFGPGTRLTVL.

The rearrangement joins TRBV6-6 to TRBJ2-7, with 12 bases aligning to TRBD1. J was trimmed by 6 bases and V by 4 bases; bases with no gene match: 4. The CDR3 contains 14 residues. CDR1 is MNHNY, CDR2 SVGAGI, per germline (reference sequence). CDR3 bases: TGTGCCAGCAGTTGGGGACAGGGGGCAAGCGAGCAGTACTTC. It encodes CASSWGQGASEQYF.